The clone carrying this TCR beta chain has at least ten counts. Its target is unknown. Germline V lookup: CDR1 SEHNR, CDR2 FQNEAQ (reference sequence). The CDR3 is 14 residues long. After removal of 5 bases from V and 4 bases from J, the junction contained 6 bases not matched to a gene. The data originate from a study of molecular identifiers for immune sequencing clone quantification. Study as a whole: Split five ways in replicates, RNA from around 20,000 or 99,000 naive CD8 cells had four portions sequenced. Study-wide points: Clones with over 20 RNA copies captured over 98% of effector molecules but under 1% of naive ones.

Generation of bulk TCR libraries relied on previously described methods and listed TCR primers. TCRdb reprocessed the PCR reads with MiXCR, giving one entry per CDR3 protein. The sample has about 640,000 distinct CDR3 sequences; 15% to 20% are singletons. Based on a CD8+CD4-CCR7+CD45RA+ profile, naive CD8 T cells were sorted. The sequenced material came from naive CD8+ T cells from blood, with Jurkat cell RNA spiked in. Subset denoted: FACS-sorted CD8+CD4-CCR7+CD45RA+ naive T cells. The source of this sequence is a human donor in good health. Some libraries in this study had Jurkat cell RNA spiked in. The chain combines TRBV7-9 with TRBJ1-1, with TRBD1 identical over 8 bases. DNA for the CDR3: TGTGCCAGCAGCCAGATAACAGGGGGCACTGAAGCTTTCTTT. This sequence encodes CASSQITGGTEAFF.